A single sample gave rise to the 5 T cell receptor gamma chains below, sequenced in a study of gamma delta lymphoproliferative disorders and STAT genes. PBMCs from patients and controls supplied the genomic DNA for sequencing. TCRdb re-called the multiplex PCR reads using CATT. The table lists about 2,200 gamma-chain clones, around a tenth of them singletons, with more than 55% in the top ten. Source material: blood. These receptor sequences come from a human donor with gamma-delta T-cell large granular lymphocyte leukemia.

V is TRGV3 and J is TRGJ1 or TRGJ2. TCRdb leaves out the J gene; it was filled in here by matching the DNA to germline. CDR3 length: 12 amino acids. The ends lost 6 bases at V and 0 bases at J; junction bases unmatched: 2. The germline V gene has CDR1 VTNTFY and CDR2 YDVSTARD (reference sequence). CDR3: CATWQNYYKKLF. CDR3 coding DNA: TGTGCCACCTGGCAGAATTATTATAAGAAACTCTTT.

A few counts support this clone. The chain links TRGV2 to TRGJ1 or TRGJ2. TCRdb leaves out the J gene; it was filled in here by matching the DNA to germline. The CDR3 has 15 amino acids. The V gene's germline CDR1 is EGSNGY and CDR2 YDSYNSKV. The ends lost 1 base at V and 2 bases at J; junction bases unmatched: 8. CDR3 sequence reads: CATWDGSYHYYKKLF. In DNA, the CDR3 is TGTGCCACCTGGGACGGCTCCTATCATTATTATAAGAAACTCTTT.

Worth noting for this clone: At the DNA level, this CDR3 is encoded by other sequences in the same sample as well. The V and J genes are TRGV2 and TRGJP2. No J gene was available from TCRdb, and it was assigned here by a germline match of the DNA. This CDR3 spans 12 amino acids. CDR1 and CDR2 from the germline V gene are EGSNGY and YDSYNSKV. Trimming took 0 bases from V and 8 from J; bases not matched to a gene: 0. CDR3 sequence (DNA): TGTGCCACCTGGGACGGGGATTGGATCAAGACGTTT. It specifies CATWDGDWIKTF.

Within the sample, this clone is medium-sized. The V call is TRGV2, the J call TRGJP2. Because TCRdb records no J gene, it was assigned here through a match of the DNA to germline. The CDR3 runs to 16 residues. CDR1 and CDR2 from the germline V gene are EGSNGY and YDSYNSKV. V was clipped by 9 bases and J by 3 bases; unmatched bases: 16. Written as DNA, the CDR3 is TGTGCCACCCACCACCCAAACGGGGGTAGTGATTGGATCAAGACGTTT. Amino acid sequence: CATHHPNGGSDWIKTF.

This clone is labeled as medium-sized. The chain combines TRGV10 with TRGJ1 or TRGJ2. The J gene, missing from TCRdb, was assigned here through DNA to germline matching. TRGV10 belongs to the ORF category, with a function that is uncertain. With V trimmed by 8 bases and J by 8 bases, 7 bases remained unmatched. The CDR3 totals 11 residues. CDR3 amino acids: CAAWDSHKKLF. Written as DNA, the CDR3 is TGTGCTGCGTGGGATTCCCATAAGAAACTCTTT.